This TCR beta chain was captured by sequencing in a study of neurological immune-mediated disorders. Study-level findings and limits: The multiple sclerosis repertoire cluster was not associated with any clinical or MRI feature. No expanded-clone CDR3 amino acid sequence recurred across subjects, suggesting private TCR-beta repertoires.

This clonotype was found many times. What it recognizes is unknown. Germline and junction disagree at one end, which may indicate a read error. The germline V gene encodes CDR1 SQVTM and CDR2 ANQGSEA. The CDR3 runs 13 residues. TCRdb used MiXCR to reprocess the 5' RACE reads, holding one entry per CDR3 protein. Of 50,000 or so distinct CDR3 sequences listed, about 3% are singletons. The unsorted libraries originated from 2 million PBMCs kept at -80 C. The receptor was derived from a man aged 35 to 55 with multiple sclerosis. The V and J genes are TRBV29-1 and TRBJ1-5; no clear D. What was sequenced was PBMCs. The CDR3 DNA follows: TGCAGCGTTGAGGGGTCGGGAGGCCAGCCCCAGAATTTT. This gives the protein CSVEGSGGQPQNF.